The following is a T cell receptor beta chain sequence with its context. The data were taken from a study of control samples from healthy donors and cancer patients. Germline lookup yields CDR1 SGHNT and CDR2 YYREEE (reference sequence). The CDR3 runs to 13 residues. The ends were cut back, 3 bases at V and 4 bases at J, with 8 bases in the middle. Libraries were prepared by immunoSEQ multiplex PCR; TCRdb keeps only in-frame clonotypes and omits some of them. The table has some 79,000 clones, approximately 90% seen once. J is TRBJ1-3 and V is TRBV5-4; D gene uncertain. The sample comprised blood. This receptor was identified in a man aged 50 to 60 in good health. This CDR3 is CASSSQTGNTIYF. In DNA, the CDR3 is TGTGCCAGCAGCTCCCAAACCGGAAACACCATATATTTT.